One sample yielded the 18 T cell receptor beta chains listed below, sequenced in a study of early T cells in non-severe SARS-CoV-2 infection. Using its own MiXCR run on the 5' RACE reads, TCRdb lists one record per CDR3 protein. The repertoire holds about 81,000 distinct CDR3 sequences, 5.5% to 7.5% seen once, with roughly 7.8% in the top ten. The sample taken for sequencing was whole blood. Source of these receptors: an adult who was a healthcare worker with PCR-confirmed SARS-CoV-2 infection or an uninfected control (not recorded which).

This clonotype was detected ten times or more. The rearrangement uses TRBV6-4 and TRBJ2-1; 7 nucleotides align to TRBD2. J lost 1 base, V lost 8 bases, and 8 bases had no gene match. The CDR3 is made up of 15 amino acids. Germline CDR1 and CDR2: MRHNA and SNTAGT. The CDR3 DNA follows: TGTGCCAGCGGGCGGGAGAGTAGTTCCTACAATGAGCAGTTCTTC. Its protein is CASGRESSSYNEQFF.

This clonotype occurred many times. The chain employs TRBV28 and TRBJ2-7, with D tentatively TRBD2 (6 bases). The length of the CDR3 is 16 residues. With 4 bases removed from V and 0 bases from J, the gap between germline ends came to 16 bases. CDR1 and CDR2 from the germline V gene are MDHEN and SYDVKM. CDR3 DNA: TGTGCCAGCAGTTCCCCCGGGACGGACTACTCCTACGAGCAGTACTTC. It specifies CASSSPGTDYSYEQYF.

This clonotype was recorded at least ten times. The V gene is TRBV11-2, the J gene TRBJ2-3; 13 bases are shared with TRBD2. The CDR3 spans 15 residues. Germline V gene lookup returns CDR1 SGHAT and CDR2 FQNNGV. V dropped 5 bases and J dropped 7; count of bases not matched to a gene: 6. This chain's CDR3 is CASSRTSGRSNTQYF. The CDR3, as DNA: TGTGCCAGCAGCCGGACTAGCGGGAGATCAAATACGCAGTATTTT.

The table lists this clonotype with many counts. J is TRBJ2-2 and V is TRBV11-2; D remains unclear. CDR1 and CDR2 (germline): SGHAT, FQNNGV. The CDR3 is 15 amino acids. Between the trimmed V and J ends, which lost 1 base and 2 bases, there was a span of 8 bases. The CDR3 DNA follows: TGTGCCAGCAGCTTAGTGGCAGACAACACCGGGGAGCTGTTTTTT. This translates into CASSLVADNTGELFF.

This clonotype was detected ten times or more. The chain joins TRBV7-8 to TRBJ2-7; no reliable D call. The CDR3 spans 13 residues. V dropped 1 base and J dropped 4 bases, with 8 bases sitting between them. CDR1 and CDR2 (germline): SGHVS, FQNEAQ. CDR3 loop: CASSLVQKYEQYF. The CDR3 DNA sequence: TGTGCCAGCAGCTTAGTCCAGAAATACGAGCAGTACTTC.

This chain links TRBV27 with TRBJ1-2, with D tentatively TRBD1 (6 bases). CDR1 and CDR2 from the germline V gene are MNHEY and SMNVEV (reference sequence). The V and J ends lost 2 bases and 2 bases respectively, with 12 bases between them. The CDR3 extends over 15 amino acids. In DNA, the CDR3 is TGTGCCAGCAGTTTACAGGGGAGTAAGAACTATGGCTACACCTTC. Amino acids: CASSLQGSKNYGYTF.

Only a few counts were recorded for this clonotype. The genes are TRBV3-1 and TRBJ2-1; D ambiguous. Germline-derived CDR1 and CDR2 are LGHDT and YNNKEL (reference sequence). V shed 4 bases and J shed 0 bases, with 10 bases lying between them. The CDR3 covers 15 residues. CDR3 nucleotides: TGTGCCAGCAGCCCCCCCTTTAGCTCCTACAATGAGCAGTTCTTC. It is translated as CASSPPFSSYNEQFF.

The J gene is TRBJ2-1, the V gene TRBV5-1, with 9 bases identical to TRBD2. The germline CDR1 and CDR2 sequences are SGHRS and YFSETQ. CDR3 length: 16 amino acids. Losses at the gene ends were 0 bases for V and 7 bases for J; bases not matched to a gene: 8. CDR3 sequence: CASSLAGGRAVNEQFF. The CDR3, as DNA: TGCGCCAGCAGCTTGGCGGGCGGGAGGGCCGTTAATGAGCAGTTCTTC. Combining the CDR3 with reference TRBV5-1 and TRBJ2-1 gives the whole variable domain KAGVTQTPRYLIKTRGQQVTLSCSPISGHRSVSWYQQTPGQGLQFLFEYFSETQRNKGNFPGRFSGRQFSNSRSEMNVSTLELGDSALYLCASSLAGGRAVNEQFFGPGTRLTVL.

This clonotype was observed a handful of times. V is TRBV7-6 and J is TRBJ2-1; perhaps TRBD2 as D (6 bases). Germline V gene data show CDR1 as SGHVS and CDR2 as FNYEAQ. There are 15 residues in the CDR3. Trimming stripped 2 bases from V and 3 bases from J, with 11 bases between. The CDR3, as DNA: TGTGCCAGCAGCTTATTAGCGGAGCTCTACAATGAGCAGTTCTTC. Its translation is CASSLLAELYNEQFF.

This clonotype was recorded many times. V and J are TRBV5-1 and TRBJ2-7, with 7 bases fitting TRBD1. The CDR3 consists of 13 residues. Trimming at V came to 4 bases and at J to 7 bases, leaving 8 bases not matched to a gene. The V gene's germline CDR1 is SGHRS and CDR2 YFSETQ. CDR3 nucleotides: TGCGCCAGCAGCCAGGGACAGTTAAGGGAGCAGTACTTC. Its translation is CASSQGQLREQYF. Looking up the rest from reference TRBV5-1 and TRBJ2-7 gives the full variable domain: KAGVTQTPRYLIKTRGQQVTLSCSPISGHRSVSWYQQTPGQGLQFLFEYFSETQRNKGNFPGRFSGRQFSNSRSEMNVSTLELGDSALYLCASSQGQLREQYFGPGTRLTVT.

This clonotype was observed at least ten times. The chain recombines TRBV9 with TRBJ2-6; D is uncertain. Trimming shortened V by 0 bases and J by 2 bases, and 9 bases separated the two germline ends. Germline V gene data show CDR1 as SGDLS and CDR2 as YYNGEE. There are 16 residues in the CDR3. CDR3 nucleotide sequence: TGTGCCAGCAGCGTAGTGGAGAGCCCTGGGGCCAACGTCCTGACTTTC. This translates into CASSVVESPGANVLTF.

The rearrangement uses TRBV5-1 and TRBJ2-7, with D unclear. The CDR3 extends over 12 amino acids. Deletions cut 2 bases from V and 5 bases from J, with 8 bases between. Germline lookup yields CDR1 SGHRS and CDR2 YFSETQ. CDR3 amino acids: CASSFLGNEQYF. The CDR3 coding sequence is TGCGCCAGCAGCTTCCTAGGGAACGAGCAGTACTTC.

V and J are TRBV7-2 and TRBJ2-1, with D possibly being TRBD1 or TRBD2 (5 bases each). V gave up 1 base and J gave up 4 bases, with 11 bases separating them. This CDR3 is built from 15 residues. The germline V gene encodes CDR1 SGHTA and CDR2 FQGNSA. The CDR3 is CASSLGSGGYNEQFF. For the CDR3, the DNA is TGTGCCAGCAGCTTAGGGTCTGGGGGATACAATGAGCAGTTCTTC.

Many counts were recorded for this clonotype. J is TRBJ2-4 and V is TRBV29-1; D unresolved. Germline V gene lookup returns CDR1 SQVTM and CDR2 ANQGSEA. V was pared by 7 bases and J by 0 bases, with 13 bases between. This CDR3 has 14 amino acids. CDR3 amino acids: CSAESGTAKNIQYF. In nucleotides, the CDR3 is TGCAGCGCCGAATCAGGAACAGCCAAAAACATTCAGTACTTC.

This clonotype showed up just a few times. This chain joins TRBV28 and TRBJ2-7; 8 nucleotides agree with TRBD1. The germline CDR1 and CDR2 sequences are MDHEN and SYDVKM. The CDR3 covers 13 residues. After removal of 6 bases from V and 5 bases from J, the junction contained 6 bases not matched to a gene. The chain's CDR3 is CASRGTGRHEQYF. DNA for the CDR3: TGTGCCAGCAGGGGGACAGGCCGTCACGAGCAGTACTTC.

This clonotype was found a few times. J is TRBJ2-7 and V is TRBV6-2 or TRBV6-3; the D is unclear. The CDR3 is 12 amino acids. Looked up from germline, CDR1 is MNHEY and CDR2 is SVGEGT. Trimming took 2 bases from V and 2 from J, leaving 4 bases between them. The CDR3 DNA reads as TGTGCCAGCAGTTACCCAACCTACGAGCAGTACTTC. Translated, it gives CASSYPTYEQYF.

This clonotype came up many times. The rearrangement links TRBV20-1 to TRBJ2-7; D uncertain. Per germline, CDR1 DFQATT and CDR2 SNEGSKA (reference sequence). The ends were cut back, 0 bases at V and 2 bases at J, with 11 bases in the middle. The CDR3 consists of 14 residues. CDR3 in amino acids: CSARDRTRPYEQYF. The DNA for the CDR3 is TGCAGTGCTAGAGATCGTACAAGGCCCTACGAGCAGTACTTC.

As regards this clonotype: It may be a read error: a sequence one base away is much more abundant. This CDR3 is CVSSGKSYSPLHF. DNA for the CDR3: TGTGTCAGCAGTGGAAAGTCCTATTCACCCCTCCACTTT. This rearrangement joins TRBV25-1 to TRBJ1-6; D gene uncertain. The CDR3 totals 13 residues. CDR1 and CDR2 from the germline V gene are MGHDK and SYGVNS.